Shown below are 2 T cell receptor beta chains from a single sample sequenced in a study of control samples from healthy donors and cancer patients. Data came from immunoSEQ multiplex PCR; TCRdb stores just in-frame clones and leaves some out. Among tens of thousands of clones listed, around 84% were seen once. Sequencing used PBMCs. The receptors stem from a man aged 65-85 years with lung cancer.

The chain links TRBV7-2 to TRBJ1-5; 7 bases agree with TRBD1. Germline V gene data show CDR1 as SGHTA and CDR2 as FQGNSA. The V and J ends lost 5 bases and 7 bases, in that order; junction bases with no gene match: 11. The CDR3 consists of 15 residues. CDR3 sequence reads: CASSPKRGQGQPQHF. CDR3 DNA sequence: TGTGCCAGCAGCCCCAAAAGGGGGCAAGGACAGCCCCAGCATTTT.

This chain connects TRBV11-1 to TRBJ2-5; the D gene is possibly TRBD1 (7 bases). This CDR3 is 14 amino acids long. The germline gives CDR1 SGHAT, CDR2 FQDESV (reference sequence). With 5 bases removed from V and 4 bases from J, the gap between germline ends came to 14 bases. The CDR3 region has the DNA TGTGCCAGCAGCGTCAGGGGGGCCGTAGAGACCCAGTACTTC. The encoded protein is CASSVRGAVETQYF.